The entry below describes one T cell receptor beta chain. The sample originates from a study of blood T cell repertoires in COVID-19. Turning to the study itself: There were acute and convalescent COVID-19 samples, and they came from the United States, Italy and Spain. From T cells, B-cell-depleted T cells, or PBMCs came the material, which was cDNA or gDNA.

The CDR3 extends over 14 amino acids. Germline V gene lookup returns CDR1 MDHEN and CDR2 SYDVKM. TCRdb's table, derived via immunoSEQ multiplex PCR, lists solely in-frame clones and lacks some. The sample records 200,000 to 300,000 clones, 70% to 90% being singletons. The receptor was isolated from a woman aged 40 to 49 who had recovered from COVID-19. The rearrangement uses TRBV28 and TRBJ2-1, with TRBD2 identical over 9 bases. The sample comprised peripheral blood. The chain's CDR3 is CGLLAGWVGNEQFF. DNA for the CDR3: TGTGGACTCCTAGCGGGATGGGTCGGGAATGAGCAGTTCTTC.